This T cell receptor beta chain was documented in a study of blood T cell repertoires in COVID-19. Some clones are missing from TCRdb's copy, which holds only in-frame ones; the method was immunoSEQ multiplex PCR. In the table there are about 260,000 clones, 80% to 90% of which are singletons. V was shortened by 6 bases and J by 2 bases, with 13 bases between the two germline ends. The CDR3 loop spans 14 amino acids. CDR1 and CDR2 from the germline V gene are MDHEN and SYDVKM. The rearrangement links TRBV28 to TRBJ1-2; D is ambiguous. The TCR comes from a young man with acute COVID-19. Sequenced input: PBMCs or T cells enriched from blood (not recorded which). CDR3 nucleotides: TGTGCCAGCAGCCGACTCGACTTAAACTATGGCTACACCTTC. Translating it yields CASSRLDLNYGYTF.